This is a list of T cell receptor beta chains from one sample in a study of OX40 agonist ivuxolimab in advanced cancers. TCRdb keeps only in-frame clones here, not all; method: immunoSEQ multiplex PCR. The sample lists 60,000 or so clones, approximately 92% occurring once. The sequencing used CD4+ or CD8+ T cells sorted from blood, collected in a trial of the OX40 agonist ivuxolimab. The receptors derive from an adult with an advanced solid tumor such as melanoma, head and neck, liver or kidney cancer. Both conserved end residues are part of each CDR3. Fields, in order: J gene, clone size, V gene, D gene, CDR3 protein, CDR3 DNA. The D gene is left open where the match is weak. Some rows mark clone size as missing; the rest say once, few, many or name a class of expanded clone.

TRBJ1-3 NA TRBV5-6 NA CASSSGNTIYF TGTGCCAGCAGCTCTGGAAACACCATATATTTT
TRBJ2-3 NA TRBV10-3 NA CAISASPRRRAQADTQYF TGTGCCATCAGTGCAAGCCCCCGACGCAGGGCTCAGGCGGATACGCAGTATTTT
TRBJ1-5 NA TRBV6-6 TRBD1 CASSYQDRVGQPQHF TGTGCCAGCAGTTACCAGGACAGGGTCGGTCAGCCCCAGCATTTT
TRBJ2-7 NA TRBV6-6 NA CASSYSASSYEQYF TGTGCCAGCAGTTACTCGGCCAGCTCCTACGAGCAGTACTTC
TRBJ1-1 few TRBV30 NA CAWIENTEAFF TGTGCCTGGATCGAGAACACTGAAGCTTTCTTT
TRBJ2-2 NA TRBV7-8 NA CASSLVWGQTGELFF TGTGCCAGCAGCTTAGTTTGGGGGCAGACCGGGGAGCTGTTTTTT
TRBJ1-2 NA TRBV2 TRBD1 CASVDRGPYGYTF TGTGCCAGCGTTGACAGGGGGCCCTATGGCTACACCTTC
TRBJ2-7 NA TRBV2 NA CASEAGDISYEQYF TGTGCCAGCGAGGCGGGGGACATCTCCTACGAGCAGTACTTC
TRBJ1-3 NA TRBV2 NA CASSEAGEGTGNTIYF TGTGCCAGCAGTGAAGCAGGGGAGGGAACTGGAAACACCATATATTTT
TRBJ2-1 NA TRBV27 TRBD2 CASSPIGLASNNEQFF TGTGCCAGCAGTCCGATTGGACTAGCATCTAACAATGAGCAGTTCTTC
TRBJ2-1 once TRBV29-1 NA CSVSSSYNEQFF TGCAGCGTTTCGAGCTCCTACAATGAGCAGTTCTTC
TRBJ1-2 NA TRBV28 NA CASSFSFDSYYGYTF TGTGCCAGCAGTTTCAGTTTCGACAGCTACTATGGCTACACCTTC
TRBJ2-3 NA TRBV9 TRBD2 CASGGTSGGPVPDTQYF TGTGCCAGCGGTGGGACTAGCGGGGGGCCAGTGCCAGATACGCAGTATTTT
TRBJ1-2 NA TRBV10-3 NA CAISESSRVGGYTF TGTGCCATCAGTGAGTCGAGTAGGGTGGGTGGCTACACCTTC
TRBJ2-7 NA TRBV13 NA CASSLGRSYEQYF TGTGCCAGCAGCTTAGGACGGTCCTACGAGCAGTACTTC
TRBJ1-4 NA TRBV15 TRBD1 CATSRDSRGPVEKLFF TGTGCCACCAGCAGAGATTCTAGGGGGCCTGTGGAAAAACTGTTTTTT
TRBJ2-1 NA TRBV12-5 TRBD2 CASGLGLAGNEQFF TGTGCTAGTGGTTTGGGACTAGCGGGAAATGAGCAGTTCTTC
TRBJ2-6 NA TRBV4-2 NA CASSQGISGANVLTF TGTGCCAGCAGCCAAGGGATCTCTGGGGCCAACGTCCTGACTTTC
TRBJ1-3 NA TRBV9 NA CASSESSSGNTIYF TGTGCCAGCAGCGAATCCAGCTCTGGAAACACCATATATTTT
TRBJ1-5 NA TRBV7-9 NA CASSLVLGQPQHF TGTGCCAGCAGCTTGGTATTAGGTCAGCCCCAGCATTTT
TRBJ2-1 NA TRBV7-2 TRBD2 CASSLVAGSYNEQFF TGTGCCAGCAGCTTAGTAGCGGGGTCCTACAATGAGCAGTTCTTC
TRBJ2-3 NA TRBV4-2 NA CASSQEEGPADTQYF TGTGCCAGCAGCCAAGAAGAGGGCCCAGCAGATACGCAGTATTTT
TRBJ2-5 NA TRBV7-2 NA CASSLLGEGETQYF TGTGCCAGCAGCTTGTTGGGCGAGGGAGAGACCCAGTACTTC
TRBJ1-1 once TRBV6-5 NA CASGGWRTEAFF TGTGCCAGCGGAGGGTGGAGGACTGAAGCTTTCTTT
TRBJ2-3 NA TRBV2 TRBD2 CASSPLAGGFTDTQYF TGTGCCAGCAGTCCCTTAGCGGGGGGCTTCACAGATACGCAGTATTTT
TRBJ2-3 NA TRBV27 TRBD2 CASSFTTSGMDTQYF TGTGCCAGCAGTTTCACGACTAGCGGGATGGATACGCAGTATTTT
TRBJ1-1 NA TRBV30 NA CAWSGGQLTEAFF TGTGCCTGGAGTGGAGGACAACTCACTGAAGCTTTCTTT
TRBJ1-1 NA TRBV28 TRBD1 CAIRGLQGGGTEAFF TGTGCCATTAGGGGCTTACAGGGGGGAGGCACTGAAGCTTTCTTT
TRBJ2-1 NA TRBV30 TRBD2 CAWSVASGPAYEQFF TGTGCCTGGAGTGTAGCTAGCGGGCCAGCGTATGAGCAGTTCTTC
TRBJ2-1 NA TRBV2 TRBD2 CASKSEVRTSGSGEQFF TGTGCCAGCAAGTCGGAGGTGAGGACTAGCGGGAGCGGGGAGCAGTTCTTC
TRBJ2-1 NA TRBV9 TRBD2 CASSLYSGSSYNEQFF TGTGCCAGCAGCTTATATAGCGGGAGCTCCTACAATGAGCAGTTCTTC
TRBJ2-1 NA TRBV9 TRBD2 CASSVGVAGGLSSYNEQFF TGTGCCAGCAGCGTAGGGGTAGCGGGGGGTCTAAGCTCCTACAATGAGCAGTTCTTC
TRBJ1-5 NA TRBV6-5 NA CASSNRDYNQPQHF TGTGCCAGCAGTAACCGGGACTACAATCAGCCCCAGCATTTT
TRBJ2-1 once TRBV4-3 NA CASSQGPANEQFF TGCGCCAGCAGCCAAGGCCCCGCAAATGAGCAGTTCTTC
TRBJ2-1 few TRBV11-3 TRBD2 CASSLIASGGINEQFF TGTGCCAGCAGCTTAATCGCTAGCGGGGGAATTAATGAGCAGTTCTTC
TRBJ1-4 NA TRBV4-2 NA CASSQLNEKLFF TGTGCCAGCAGCCAACTTAATGAAAAACTGTTTTTT
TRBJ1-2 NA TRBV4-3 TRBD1 CASSQGQGAFYGYTF TGCGCCAGCAGCCAAGGGCAGGGGGCATTTTATGGCTACACCTTC
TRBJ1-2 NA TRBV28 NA CASSLPATDGYTF TGTGCCAGCAGTCTCCCGGCCACTGATGGCTACACCTTC
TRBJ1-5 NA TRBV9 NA CASSPGQTSNQPQHF TGTGCCAGCAGCCCCGGACAGACTAGCAATCAGCCCCAGCATTTT
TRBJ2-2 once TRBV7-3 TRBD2 CASSLIAGHGELFF TGTGCCAGCAGCTTAATAGCGGGTCACGGGGAGCTGTTTTTT
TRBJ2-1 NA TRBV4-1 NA CASSPPARNWLDEQFF TGCGCCAGCAGCCCCCCGGCTAGGAATTGGTTGGATGAGCAGTTCTTC
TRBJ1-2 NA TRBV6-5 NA CASSYNGYGYTF TGTGCCAGCAGTTACAACGGTTATGGCTACACCTTC
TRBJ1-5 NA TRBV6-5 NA CASSYGGSQPQHF TGTGCCAGCAGTTACGGGGGGAGCCAGCCCCAGCATTTT
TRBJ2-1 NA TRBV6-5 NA CASSLYRADEQFF TGTGCCAGCAGTTTATACAGGGCCGATGAGCAGTTCTTC
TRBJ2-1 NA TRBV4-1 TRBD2 CASSQELAGRNEQFF TGCGCCAGCAGCCAAGAACTAGCGGGTAGGAATGAGCAGTTCTTC
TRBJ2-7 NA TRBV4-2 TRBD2 CASSQGRLAGDEQYF TGTGCCAGCAGCCAAGGGAGACTAGCGGGGGACGAGCAGTACTTC
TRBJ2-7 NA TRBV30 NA CAWSVGPPAIYEQYF TGTGCCTGGAGTGTGGGACCGCCGGCGATCTACGAGCAGTACTTC
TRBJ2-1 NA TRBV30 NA CAWSVHSDLEQFF TGTGCCTGGAGTGTACACTCGGACTTGGAGCAGTTCTTC
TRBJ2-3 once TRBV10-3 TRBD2 CAMTSGRYTDTQYF TGTGCCATGACTAGCGGGAGGTACACAGATACGCAGTATTTT
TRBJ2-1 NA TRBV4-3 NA CASSQEAETHNEQFF TGCGCCAGCAGCCAAGAAGCGGAGACGCACAATGAGCAGTTCTTC
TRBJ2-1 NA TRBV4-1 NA CASSPFDNEQFF TGCGCCAGCAGCCCTTTCGACAATGAGCAGTTCTTC
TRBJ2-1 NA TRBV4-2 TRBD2 CASSQSPLAGESYNEQFF TGTGCCAGCAGCCAGTCTCCTCTAGCGGGAGAATCCTACAATGAGCAGTTCTTC
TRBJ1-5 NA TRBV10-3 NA CAIERRTDGNQPQHF TGTGCCATCGAGCGACGGACAGATGGCAATCAGCCCCAGCATTTT
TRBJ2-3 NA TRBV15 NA CATSRASDGTDTQYF TGTGCCACCAGCAGAGCTAGCGACGGCACAGATACGCAGTATTTT
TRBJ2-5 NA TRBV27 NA CASSSPPQETQYF TGTGCCAGCAGCTCCCCACCTCAGGAGACCCAGTACTTC
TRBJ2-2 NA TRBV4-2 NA CASSQEFMTPGELFF TGTGCCAGCAGCCAAGAATTTATGACTCCCGGGGAGCTGTTTTTT
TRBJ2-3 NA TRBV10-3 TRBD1 CAISETTGVVDTQYF TGTGCCATCAGTGAGACAACAGGGGTGGTCGATACGCAGTATTTT